This T cell receptor (beta chain) was obtained from a study of CD8 T cells in Susac syndrome. Study outcomes and limitations: TCR sequencing and HLA analysis covered a relatively small number of individuals.

CD8+ and CD4+ T cells taken from blood had their TCR beta sequenced. Remarks on this clonotype: Antigen: not known.

With V trimmed by 3 bases and J by 2 bases, 3 bases remained unmatched. Germline CDR1 DFQATT, CDR2 SNEGSKA (reference sequence). The CDR3 is made up of 14 amino acids. cDNA came from about 0.5 to 1 ug RNA primed by random hexamers. With immunoSEQ multiplex PCR, TCR beta CDR3 was amplified across 54 Vbeta and 13 Jbeta. TCRdb re-analysed the immunoSEQ multiplex PCR reads in MiXCR, keeping a single row per CDR3 protein. The data show approximately 220,000 distinct CDR3 sequences, approximately 95% seen once. The rearrangement joins TRBV20-1 to TRBJ2-5, with 10 bases identical to TRBD2. This receptor was identified in a human donor with multiple sclerosis. The sequenced sample was CD4+ T cells from PBMCs. CDR3 bases: TGCAGTGCTAGGGGGGGACTAGCGCAAGAGACCCAGTACTTC. It codes for CSARGGLAQETQYF.